These 8 T cell receptor beta chains share one sample of origin, sequenced in a study of cytomegalovirus exposure and HLA in healthy donors. Primers included in the PCR were 60 Vbeta and 13 Jbeta primers. Only in-frame clones appear in the TCRdb table, and some are missing; sequencing was by immunoSEQ multiplex PCR. This table holds approximately 170,000 clones, about 71% found once. Sequencing input: PBMCs. The receptors shown here come from a man aged 45-60 years in good health and CMV-seronegative.

The chain has TRBV2 and TRBJ2-3; perhaps TRBD1 as D (5 bases). The CDR3 sequence is 15 residues long. CDR1 and CDR2 from the germline V gene are SNHLY and FYNNEI. Deletions cut 8 bases from V and 0 bases from J, with 15 bases between. This CDR3 is CASSRQYPSTDTQYF. CDR3 in DNA: TGTGCCAGCTCCCGACAGTATCCTAGCACAGATACGCAGTATTTT. Full variable domain (remainder filled in from reference TRBV2 and TRBJ2-3): EPEVTQTPSHQVTQMGQEVILRCVPISNHLYFYWYRQILGQKVEFLVSFYNNEISEKSEIFDDQFSVERPDGSNFTLKIRSTKLEDSAMYFCASSRQYPSTDTQYFGPGTRLTVL.

The chain recombines TRBV4-2 with TRBJ2-7; 12 positions agree with TRBD1. CDR3 length: 15 amino acids. Per germline, CDR1 LGHNA and CDR2 YNFKEQ. V trimming: 0 bases; J trimming: 7 bases; junction bases outside the gene matches: 4. The CDR3 DNA reads TGTGCCAGCAGCCAAGACGGGACAGGGGGCTGGGAGCAGTACTTC. Protein product: CASSQDGTGGWEQYF.

This chain links TRBV29-1 with TRBJ1-1; D is ambiguous. The CDR3 extends over 14 amino acids. Germline CDR1 and CDR2: SQVTM and ANQGSEA. Trimming removed 4 bases at V and 0 bases at J, with 12 bases between. The CDR3 region has the DNA TGCAGCGTTGTCCCTGGGAGCCTGAACACTGAAGCTTTCTTT. As protein: CSVVPGSLNTEAFF.

This chain joins TRBV7-8 and TRBJ2-1, with D unresolved. Germline-derived CDR1 and CDR2 are SGHVS and FQNEAQ. V gave up 4 bases and J gave up 5 bases, with 6 bases separating them. The CDR3 spans 12 residues. The CDR3 DNA sequence: TGTGCCAGCAGCTCGTCGGACAATGAGCAGTTCTTC. Translation: CASSSSDNEQFF.

J is TRBJ2-3 and V is TRBV29-1; 11 nucleotides match TRBD2. Germline V gene data show CDR1 as SQVTM and CDR2 as ANQGSEA. The CDR3 length is 15 residues. J lost 5 bases, V lost 2 bases, and 6 bases had no gene match. The DNA for the CDR3 is TGCAGCGTTGAACATAGCGGGGGGGCCAGAGATACGCAGTATTTT. Amino acids: CSVEHSGGARDTQYF.

This clone was observed a few times. The chain uses TRBV19 and TRBJ1-5, with D perhaps TRBD1 (5 bases). V gave up 3 bases and J gave up 6 bases, with 21 bases separating them. CDR1 LNHDA and CDR2 SQIVND come from the germline V gene (reference sequence). This CDR3 region has 17 residues. CDR3 DNA: TGTGCCAGTAGTATGGCCTTTATCGGGGGATTGGCTCAGCCCCAGCATTTT. This translates into CASSMAFIGGLAQPQHF.

This clone occurred a few times. The chain couples TRBV5-6 to TRBJ1-1; 7 bases are shared with TRBD1. CDR1 and CDR2 (germline): SGHDT, YYEEEE. The CDR3 has 12 residues. Trimming removed 2 bases from V and 8 bases from J; junction bases left unmatched: 3. CDR3 amino acids: CASSFLDREAFF. The CDR3 DNA sequence: TGTGCCAGCAGCTTCTTGGACAGGGAAGCTTTCTTT.

The V call is TRBV5-1, the J call TRBJ1-6, with TRBD1 as a possible D gene (6 bases). Germline V gene lookup returns CDR1 SGHRS and CDR2 YFSETQ. This CDR3 region has 15 residues. V shed 0 bases and J shed 5 bases, with 9 bases lying between them. The CDR3 DNA is TGCGCCAGCAGCTTGGAGTACAGGGATAATTCACCCCTCCACTTT. It translates to CASSLEYRDNSPLHF.